The rows below give T cell receptor beta chains drawn from one sample of a study of memory CD4+ T cells and cytomegalovirus serostatus. Only in-frame clones appear in the TCRdb table, and some are missing; sequencing was by immunoSEQ multiplex PCR. The sample shows 70,000 to 95,000 clones, 65% to 85% of them seen only once. The specimen sequenced was memory CD4+ T cells from blood. Source of these receptors: an adult in good health and CMV-seronegative. Both conserved end residues are part of each CDR3. Each record gives: J gene, D gene, V gene, clone size, CDR3 DNA, CDR3 protein. The D gene is left open where the match is weak. Size values are once, few and many counts, or a class for expanded clones, and some rows have none.

J gene: TRBJ2-5
D gene: TRBD1
V gene: TRBV5-1
clone size: .
CDR3 DNA: TGCGCCAGCAGCATAACGGGACAGACCCAAGAGACCCAGTACTTC
CDR3 protein: CASSITGQTQETQYF

J gene: TRBJ2-5
D gene: .
V gene: TRBV5-4
clone size: .
CDR3 DNA: TGTGCCAGCAGCTTCCAGGGGCGCCAAGAGACCCAGTACTTC
CDR3 protein: CASSFQGRQETQYF

J gene: TRBJ1-1
D gene: TRBD1
V gene: TRBV5-1
clone size: .
CDR3 DNA: TGCGCCAGCAGCTGGTTGGACAGGGTGAACACTGAAGCTTTCTTT
CDR3 protein: CASSWLDRVNTEAFF

J gene: TRBJ2-5
D gene: .
V gene: TRBV27
clone size: few
CDR3 DNA: TGTGCCTCTTCAACCGACCAAGAGACCCAGTACTTC
CDR3 protein: CASSTDQETQYF

J gene: TRBJ2-7
D gene: .
V gene: TRBV5-1
clone size: .
CDR3 DNA: TGCGCCAGCAGTATCGACTACGGGCCCTACGAGCAGTACTTC
CDR3 protein: CASSIDYGPYEQYF

J gene: TRBJ1-4
D gene: .
V gene: TRBV29-1
clone size: .
CDR3 DNA: TGCAGCGGACGCAGGGGTCCAAATGAAAAACTGTTTTTT
CDR3 protein: CSGRRGPNEKLFF

J gene: TRBJ2-7
D gene: .
V gene: TRBV11-1
clone size: .
CDR3 DNA: TGTGCCAGCAGCTGGGACGGCGGAGCCTACGAGCAGTACTTC
CDR3 protein: CASSWDGGAYEQYF

J gene: TRBJ2-6
D gene: TRBD1
V gene: TRBV7-6
clone size: .
CDR3 DNA: TGTGCCAGCAGCGACAGGGCTGGGGCCAACGTCCTGACTTTC
CDR3 protein: CASSDRAGANVLTF

J gene: TRBJ1-1
D gene: TRBD1
V gene: TRBV7-9
clone size: .
CDR3 DNA: TGTGCCAGCAGCTCGACAGGGTACCCTGAAGCTTTCTTT
CDR3 protein: CASSSTGYPEAFF

J gene: TRBJ1-1
D gene: .
V gene: TRBV30
clone size: .
CDR3 DNA: TGTGCCTGGAGGGGGTTCGGCACTGAAGCTTTCTTT
CDR3 protein: CAWRGFGTEAFF

J gene: TRBJ2-7
D gene: .
V gene: TRBV7-2
clone size: .
CDR3 DNA: TGTGCCAGCAGCTCGACCGCCTACGAGCAGTACTTC
CDR3 protein: CASSSTAYEQYF

J gene: TRBJ2-7
D gene: .
V gene: TRBV30
clone size: .
CDR3 DNA: TGTGCCTGGAGTATAGGTGGGGGGCCGATGTACGAGCAGTACTTC
CDR3 protein: CAWSIGGGPMYEQYF

J gene: TRBJ2-7
D gene: .
V gene: TRBV18
clone size: .
CDR3 DNA: TGTGCCAGCTCACCTCCCTTGGGTGGAACCTACGAGCAGTACTTC
CDR3 protein: CASSPPLGGTYEQYF

J gene: TRBJ1-2
D gene: TRBD1
V gene: TRBV29-1
clone size: .
CDR3 DNA: TGCAGCGGGGGATGGACAGGATTTGGCTACACCTTC
CDR3 protein: CSGGWTGFGYTF

J gene: TRBJ1-5
D gene: TRBD1
V gene: TRBV5-6
clone size: .
CDR3 DNA: TGTGCCAGCAGCCCGAAGACAGGGGCCGCTAATCAGCCCCAGCATTTT
CDR3 protein: CASSPKTGAANQPQHF

J gene: TRBJ1-2
D gene: .
V gene: TRBV18
clone size: few
CDR3 DNA: TGTGCCAGCTCACCATTGGAGGGAACTAGCTATGGCTACACCTTC
CDR3 protein: CASSPLEGTSYGYTF

J gene: TRBJ1-3
D gene: .
V gene: TRBV15
clone size: .
CDR3 DNA: TGTGCCACCAGCAACCGGGCCGGTAGTCTCGGAAACACCATATATTTT
CDR3 protein: CATSNRAGSLGNTIYF

J gene: TRBJ2-5
D gene: TRBD1
V gene: TRBV5-1
clone size: .
CDR3 DNA: TGCGCCAGCAGCTTCGCAGCAGGGGGTGATACCCAGTACTTC
CDR3 protein: CASSFAAGGDTQYF

J gene: TRBJ2-7
D gene: .
V gene: TRBV7-6
clone size: .
CDR3 DNA: TGTGCCAGCAGCCTCGTGGACGGGTCCTACGAGCAGTACTTC
CDR3 protein: CASSLVDGSYEQYF

J gene: TRBJ1-3
D gene: .
V gene: TRBV11-2
clone size: once
CDR3 DNA: TGTGCCAGCAGCTTAGACAGGGGAGGAAACACCATATATTTT
CDR3 protein: CASSLDRGGNTIYF

J gene: TRBJ1-5
D gene: .
V gene: TRBV6-1
clone size: .
CDR3 DNA: TGTGCCAGCAGTGAAGTCAGGGGTCAGCCCCAGCATTTT
CDR3 protein: CASSEVRGQPQHF

J gene: TRBJ1-2
D gene: TRBD1
V gene: TRBV6-5
clone size: .
CDR3 DNA: TGTGCCAGCAGTTACTCACAGGGGGGCTATGGCTACACCTTC
CDR3 protein: CASSYSQGGYGYTF

J gene: TRBJ1-1
D gene: .
V gene: TRBV11-2
clone size: few
CDR3 DNA: TGTGCCAGCAGCTTATGGGGGGCTCGGAACACTGAAGCTTTCTTT
CDR3 protein: CASSLWGARNTEAFF

J gene: TRBJ2-5
D gene: TRBD1
V gene: TRBV19
clone size: medium-sized
CDR3 DNA: TGTGCCACCACAGGGGTAGGGGAGACCCAGTACTTC
CDR3 protein: CATTGVGETQYF

J gene: TRBJ1-1
D gene: .
V gene: TRBV19
clone size: .
CDR3 DNA: TGTGCCAGTAGTAGCCCAGCCATGAACACTGAAGCTTTCTTT
CDR3 protein: CASSSPAMNTEAFF

J gene: TRBJ2-2
D gene: TRBD1
V gene: TRBV11-3
clone size: .
CDR3 DNA: TGTGCCAGCAGCTTTGAGTCAGGGGGTGCCACCGGGGAGCTGTTTTTT
CDR3 protein: CASSFESGGATGELFF

J gene: TRBJ2-3
D gene: TRBD1
V gene: TRBV12-5
clone size: .
CDR3 DNA: TGTGCTAGTGGTTTGTCGGGACAGGCTACGCAGTATTTT
CDR3 protein: CASGLSGQATQYF

J gene: TRBJ2-7
D gene: TRBD2
V gene: TRBV19
clone size: once
CDR3 DNA: TGTGCCAGTAGTGGACCGGGAGGCCCCGCCGAGCAGTACTTC
CDR3 protein: CASSGPGGPAEQYF

J gene: TRBJ1-1
D gene: .
V gene: TRBV5-4
clone size: once
CDR3 DNA: TGTGCCAGCAGCTTCGACCAGAACACTGAAGCTTTCTTT
CDR3 protein: CASSFDQNTEAFF

J gene: TRBJ1-5
D gene: .
V gene: TRBV5-1
clone size: .
CDR3 DNA: TGCGCCAGCAGCCTCGGACAGCACAATCAGCCCCAGCATTTT
CDR3 protein: CASSLGQHNQPQHF

J gene: TRBJ1-1
D gene: TRBD1
V gene: TRBV5-1
clone size: .
CDR3 DNA: TGCGCCAGCAGCACTCTGACAGGGGCTAACACTGAAGCTTTCTTT
CDR3 protein: CASSTLTGANTEAFF

J gene: TRBJ2-5
D gene: TRBD2
V gene: TRBV5-1
clone size: .
CDR3 DNA: TGCGCCAGCAGTAGACGACTAGCGGGGCAAGAGACCCAGTACTTC
CDR3 protein: CASSRRLAGQETQYF

J gene: TRBJ1-6
D gene: .
V gene: TRBV4-3
clone size: .
CDR3 DNA: TGCGCCAGCAGCCAAGTATTAAGGGGGGCCTATAATTCACCCCTCCACTTT
CDR3 protein: CASSQVLRGAYNSPLHF

J gene: TRBJ2-2
D gene: TRBD1
V gene: TRBV19
clone size: .
CDR3 DNA: TGTGCCAGTAGTATAGGACAGGGGAACACCGGGGAGCTGTTTTTT
CDR3 protein: CASSIGQGNTGELFF

J gene: TRBJ1-2
D gene: TRBD1
V gene: TRBV5-4
clone size: few
CDR3 DNA: TGTGCCAGCAGCGGGACAGCAGGGGGCTATGGCTACACCTTC
CDR3 protein: CASSGTAGGYGYTF

J gene: TRBJ1-2
D gene: .
V gene: TRBV2
clone size: .
CDR3 DNA: TGTGCCAGCAGTGAAGTGGTGGGTGGCTACACCTTC
CDR3 protein: CASSEVVGGYTF

J gene: TRBJ1-1
D gene: .
V gene: TRBV19
clone size: few
CDR3 DNA: TGTGCCAGTAGTATTAACGGGGCGAGAAACACTGAAGCTTTCTTT
CDR3 protein: CASSINGARNTEAFF

J gene: TRBJ2-7
D gene: TRBD2
V gene: TRBV7-7
clone size: .
CDR3 DNA: TGTGCTAGCAGCTTAGCTAGCGGGGTTTCCTACGAGCAGTACTTC
CDR3 protein: CASSLASGVSYEQYF

J gene: TRBJ1-5
D gene: .
V gene: TRBV6-1
clone size: .
CDR3 DNA: TGTGCCAGCAGACCACAGGGATCCTTCAATCAGCCCCAGCATTTT
CDR3 protein: CASRPQGSFNQPQHF

J gene: TRBJ2-3
D gene: .
V gene: TRBV28
clone size: few
CDR3 DNA: TGTGCCAGCAGTTTGGGGCCTCATACCGTCACAGATACGCAGTATTTT
CDR3 protein: CASSLGPHTVTDTQYF

J gene: TRBJ2-3
D gene: TRBD2
V gene: TRBV7-2
clone size: .
CDR3 DNA: TGTGCCAGCAGCCTAGCGGCGGGGAGCACAGATACGCAGTATTTT
CDR3 protein: CASSLAAGSTDTQYF

J gene: TRBJ1-1
D gene: .
V gene: TRBV6-5
clone size: .
CDR3 DNA: TGTGCCAGCAGTTACGGGTTGGGGGGTAAAGCTTTCTTT
CDR3 protein: CASSYGLGGKAFF

J gene: TRBJ2-5
D gene: .
V gene: TRBV19
clone size: .
CDR3 DNA: TGTGCCAGTAGTGGGGGGGGCTTACAGGAGACCCAGTACTTC
CDR3 protein: CASSGGGLQETQYF